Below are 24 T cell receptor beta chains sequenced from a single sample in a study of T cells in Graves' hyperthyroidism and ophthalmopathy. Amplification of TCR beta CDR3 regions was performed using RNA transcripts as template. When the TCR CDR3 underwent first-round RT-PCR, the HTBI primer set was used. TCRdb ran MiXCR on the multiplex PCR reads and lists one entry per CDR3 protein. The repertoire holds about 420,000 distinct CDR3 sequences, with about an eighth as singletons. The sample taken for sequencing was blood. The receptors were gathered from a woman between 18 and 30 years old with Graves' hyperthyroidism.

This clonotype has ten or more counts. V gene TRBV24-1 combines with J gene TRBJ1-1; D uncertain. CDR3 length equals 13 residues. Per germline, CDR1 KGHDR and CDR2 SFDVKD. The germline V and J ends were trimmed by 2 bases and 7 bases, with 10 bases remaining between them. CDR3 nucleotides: TGTGCCACCAGTGATTGGCAAGGGAATGAAGCTTTCTTT. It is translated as CATSDWQGNEAFF.

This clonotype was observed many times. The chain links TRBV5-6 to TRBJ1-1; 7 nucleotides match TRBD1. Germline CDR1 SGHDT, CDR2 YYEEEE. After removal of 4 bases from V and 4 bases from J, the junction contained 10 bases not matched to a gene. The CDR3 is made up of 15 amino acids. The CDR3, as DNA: TGTGCCAGCAGCCGATCACAGGGGAGGATCACTGAAGCTTTCTTT. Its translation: CASSRSQGRITEAFF.

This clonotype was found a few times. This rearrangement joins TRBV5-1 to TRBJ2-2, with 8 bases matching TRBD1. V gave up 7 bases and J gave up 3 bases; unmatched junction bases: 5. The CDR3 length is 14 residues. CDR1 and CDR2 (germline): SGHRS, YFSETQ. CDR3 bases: TGCGCCAGCCGGTTGGGACAGGACACCGGGGAGCTGTTTTTT. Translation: CASRLGQDTGELFF.

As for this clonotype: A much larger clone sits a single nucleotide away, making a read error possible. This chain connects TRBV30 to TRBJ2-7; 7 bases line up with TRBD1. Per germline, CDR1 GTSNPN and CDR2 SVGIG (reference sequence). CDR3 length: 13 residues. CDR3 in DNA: TGTGCCTGGAGTGTGTCACAGGGGTACGAGCGGTACTTC. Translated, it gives CAWSVSQGYERYF.

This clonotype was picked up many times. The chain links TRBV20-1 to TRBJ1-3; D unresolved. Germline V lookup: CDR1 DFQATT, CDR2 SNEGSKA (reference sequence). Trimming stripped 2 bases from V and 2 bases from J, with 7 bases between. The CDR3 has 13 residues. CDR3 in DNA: TGCAGTGCTAGAAAGGCGGCTGGAAACACCATATATTTT. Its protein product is CSARKAAGNTIYF.

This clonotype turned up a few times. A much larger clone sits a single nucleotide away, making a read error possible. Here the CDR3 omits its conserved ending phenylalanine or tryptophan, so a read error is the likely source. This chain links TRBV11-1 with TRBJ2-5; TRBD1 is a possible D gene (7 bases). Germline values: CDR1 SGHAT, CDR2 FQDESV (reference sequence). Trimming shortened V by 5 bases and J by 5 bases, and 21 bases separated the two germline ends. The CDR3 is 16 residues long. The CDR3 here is CASSHDRDSREETQYL. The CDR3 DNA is TGTGCCAGCAGCCACGACAGGGATAGCCGGGAGGAGACCCAGTACCTC.

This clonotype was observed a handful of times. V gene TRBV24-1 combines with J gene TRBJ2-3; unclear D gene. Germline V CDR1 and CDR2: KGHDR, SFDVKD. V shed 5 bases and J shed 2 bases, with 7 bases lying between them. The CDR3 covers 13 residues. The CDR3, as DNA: TGTGCCACCAGTGTGTCCATCACAGATACGCAGTATTTT. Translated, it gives CATSVSITDTQYF.

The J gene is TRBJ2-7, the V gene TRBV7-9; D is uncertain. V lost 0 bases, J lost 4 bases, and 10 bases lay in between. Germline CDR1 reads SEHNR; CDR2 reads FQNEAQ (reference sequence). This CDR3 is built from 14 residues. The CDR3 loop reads CASSLARDVYEQYF. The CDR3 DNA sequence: TGTGCCAGCAGCTTAGCAAGGGATGTTTACGAGCAGTACTTC. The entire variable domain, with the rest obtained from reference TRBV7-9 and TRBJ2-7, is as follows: DTGVSQNPRHKITKRGQNVTFRCDPISEHNRLYWYRQTLGQGPEFLTYFQNEAQLEKSRLLSDRFSAERPKGSFSTLEIQRTEQGDSAMYLCASSLARDVYEQYFGPGTRLTVT.

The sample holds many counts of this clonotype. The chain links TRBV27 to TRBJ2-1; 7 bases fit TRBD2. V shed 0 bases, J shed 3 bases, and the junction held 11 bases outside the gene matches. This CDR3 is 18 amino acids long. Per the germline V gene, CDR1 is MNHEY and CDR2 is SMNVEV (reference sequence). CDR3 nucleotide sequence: TGTGCCAGCAGTTTATCTCGGGGCGTAGCGGGCTTCTACAATGAGCAGTTCTTC. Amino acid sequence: CASSLSRGVAGFYNEQFF.

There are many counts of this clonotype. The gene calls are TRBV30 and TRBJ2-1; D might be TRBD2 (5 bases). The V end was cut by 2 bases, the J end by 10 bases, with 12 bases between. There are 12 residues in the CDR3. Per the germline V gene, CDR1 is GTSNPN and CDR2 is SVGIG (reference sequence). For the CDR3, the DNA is TGTGCCTGGAGTAAACTAGAGAACGAGCAGTTCTTC. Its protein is CAWSKLENEQFF. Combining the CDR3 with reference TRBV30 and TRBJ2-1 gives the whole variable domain SQTIHQWPATLVQPVGSPLSLECTVEGTSNPNLYWYRQAAGRGLQLLFYSVGIGQISSEVPQNLSASRPQDRQFILSSKKLLLSDSGFYLCAWSKLENEQFFGPGTRLTVL.

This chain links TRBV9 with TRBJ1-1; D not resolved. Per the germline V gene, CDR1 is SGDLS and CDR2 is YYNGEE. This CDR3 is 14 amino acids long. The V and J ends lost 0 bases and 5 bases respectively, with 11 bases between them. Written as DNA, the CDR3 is TGTGCCAGCAGCGTAGCGCAGGCGAATACTGAAGCTTTCTTT. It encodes CASSVAQANTEAFF.

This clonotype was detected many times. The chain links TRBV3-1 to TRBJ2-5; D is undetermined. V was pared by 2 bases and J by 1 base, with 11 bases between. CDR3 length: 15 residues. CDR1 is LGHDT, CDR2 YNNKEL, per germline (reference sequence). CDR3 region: CASSQQDLFQETQYF. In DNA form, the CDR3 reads TGTGCCAGCAGCCAACAAGACTTATTCCAAGAGACCCAGTACTTC.

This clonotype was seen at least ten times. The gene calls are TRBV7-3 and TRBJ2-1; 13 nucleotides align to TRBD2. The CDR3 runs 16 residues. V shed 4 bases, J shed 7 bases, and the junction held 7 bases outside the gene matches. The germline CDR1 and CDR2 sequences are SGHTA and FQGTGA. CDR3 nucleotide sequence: TGTGCCAGCAGCTCCGAACTAGCGGGAGGGCATAATGAGCAGTTCTTC. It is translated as CASSSELAGGHNEQFF.

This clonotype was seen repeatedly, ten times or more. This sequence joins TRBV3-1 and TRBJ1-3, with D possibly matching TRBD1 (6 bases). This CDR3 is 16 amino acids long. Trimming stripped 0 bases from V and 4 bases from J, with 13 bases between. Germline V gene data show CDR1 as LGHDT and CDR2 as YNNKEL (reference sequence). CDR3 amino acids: CASSQDFGGRGNTIYF. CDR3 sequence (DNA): TGTGCCAGCAGCCAAGACTTCGGGGGCCGAGGAAACACCATATATTTT.

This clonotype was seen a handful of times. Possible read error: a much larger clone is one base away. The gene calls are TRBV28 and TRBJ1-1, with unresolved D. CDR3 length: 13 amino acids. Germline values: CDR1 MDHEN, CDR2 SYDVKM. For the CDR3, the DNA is TGTACCAGCAGTTTAGGAGAGAACACTGAAGCTTTCTTT. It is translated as CTSSLGENTEAFF. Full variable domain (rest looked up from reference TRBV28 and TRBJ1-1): DVKVTQSSRYLVKRTGEKVFLECVQDMDHENMFWYRQDPGLGLRLIYFSYDVKMKEKGDIPEGYSVSREKKERFSLILESASTNQTSMYLCTSSLGENTEAFFGQGTRLTVV.

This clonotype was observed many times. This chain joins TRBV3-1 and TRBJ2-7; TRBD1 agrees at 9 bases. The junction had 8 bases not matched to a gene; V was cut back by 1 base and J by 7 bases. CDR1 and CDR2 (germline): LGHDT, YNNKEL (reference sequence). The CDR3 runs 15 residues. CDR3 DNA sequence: TGTGCCAGCAGCCAAGTTTTGGACAGGGGCCAGGAGCAGTACTTC. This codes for CASSQVLDRGQEQYF.

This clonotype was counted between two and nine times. As DNA, the CDR3 is TGTGCCAGCAGTCCCCTTGGCAACTATGGCTACACCTTC. It is translated as CASSPLGNYGYTF. The chain joins TRBV27 to TRBJ1-2; no firm D call. The ends were cut back, 5 bases at V and 2 bases at J, with 9 bases in the middle. The CDR3 runs 13 residues. Germline CDR1 reads MNHEY; CDR2 reads SMNVEV (reference sequence).

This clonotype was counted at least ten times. The CDR3 region has the DNA TGTGCCAGCAGTACCGCCCCGGGACTAGCGGGGAACTACGAGCAGTACTTC. Its protein product is CASSTAPGLAGNYEQYF. The chain links TRBV27 to TRBJ2-7, with 13 bases fitting TRBD2. The CDR3 spans 17 residues. Germline V gene data show CDR1 as MNHEY and CDR2 as SMNVEV (reference sequence). V trimming: 5 bases; J trimming: 3 bases; junction bases outside the gene matches: 10.

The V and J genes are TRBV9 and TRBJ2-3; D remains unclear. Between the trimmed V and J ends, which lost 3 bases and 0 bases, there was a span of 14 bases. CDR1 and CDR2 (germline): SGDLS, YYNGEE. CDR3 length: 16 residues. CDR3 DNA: TGTGCCAGCAGCGCTGGAGCTACCACTAGCACAGATACGCAGTATTTT. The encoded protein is CASSAGATTSTDTQYF.

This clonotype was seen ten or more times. This chain's CDR3 is CATDSENTEAFF. Here the CDR3 DNA reads TGTGCCACAGATTCCGAGAACACTGAAGCTTTCTTT. The chain couples TRBV2 to TRBJ1-1, with D hard to call. The V gene lost 10 bases and the J gene lost 1 base, with 10 bases spanning the gap. Germline assignment: CDR1 SNHLY and CDR2 FYNNEI. The CDR3 extends over 12 amino acids.

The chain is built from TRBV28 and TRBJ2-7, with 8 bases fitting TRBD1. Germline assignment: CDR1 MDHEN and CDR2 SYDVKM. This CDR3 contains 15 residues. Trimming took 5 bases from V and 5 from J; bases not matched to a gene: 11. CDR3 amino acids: CASSPPRQGANEQYF. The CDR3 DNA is TGTGCCAGCAGTCCCCCCCGGCAGGGGGCTAACGAGCAGTACTTC.

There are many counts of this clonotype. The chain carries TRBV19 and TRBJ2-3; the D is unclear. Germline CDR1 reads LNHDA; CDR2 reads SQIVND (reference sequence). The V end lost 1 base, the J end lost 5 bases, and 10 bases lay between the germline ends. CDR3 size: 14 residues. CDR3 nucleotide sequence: TGTGCCAGTAGTATAGTGTTTAACGGAGATACGCAGTATTTT. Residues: CASSIVFNGDTQYF.

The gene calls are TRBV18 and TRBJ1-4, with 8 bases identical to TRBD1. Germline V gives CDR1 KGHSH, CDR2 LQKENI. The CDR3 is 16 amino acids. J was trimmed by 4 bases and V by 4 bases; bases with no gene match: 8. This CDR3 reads CASSLGTGRINEKLFF. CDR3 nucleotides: TGTGCCAGCTCACTTGGGACAGGCCGGATTAATGAAAAACTGTTTTTT.

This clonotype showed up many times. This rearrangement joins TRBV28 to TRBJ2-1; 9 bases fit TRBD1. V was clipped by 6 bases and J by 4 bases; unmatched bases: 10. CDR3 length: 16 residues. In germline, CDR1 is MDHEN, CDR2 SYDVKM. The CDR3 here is CASSLKTGTGYNEQFF. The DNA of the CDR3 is TGTGCCAGCAGCCTAAAGACCGGGACAGGGTACAATGAGCAGTTCTTC.